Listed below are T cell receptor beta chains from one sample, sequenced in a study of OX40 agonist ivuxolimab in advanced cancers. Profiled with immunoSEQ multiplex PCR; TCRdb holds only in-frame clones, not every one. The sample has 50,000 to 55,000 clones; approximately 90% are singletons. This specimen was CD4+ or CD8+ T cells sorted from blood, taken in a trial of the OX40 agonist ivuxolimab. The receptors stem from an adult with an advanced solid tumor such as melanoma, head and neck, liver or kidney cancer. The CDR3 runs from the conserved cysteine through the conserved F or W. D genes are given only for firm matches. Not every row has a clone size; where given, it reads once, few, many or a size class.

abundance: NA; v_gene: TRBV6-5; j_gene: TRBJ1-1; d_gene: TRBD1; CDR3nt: TGTGCCAGCTACTCTGACAGGGCCCTTAAAGCTTTCTTT; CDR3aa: CASYSDRALKAFF
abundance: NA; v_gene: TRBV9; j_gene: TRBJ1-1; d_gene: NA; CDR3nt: TGTGCCAGCAGCCCACAAGGTTTCACTGAAGCTTTCTTT; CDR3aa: CASSPQGFTEAFF
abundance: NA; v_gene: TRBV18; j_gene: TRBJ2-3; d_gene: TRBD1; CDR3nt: TGTGCCAGCTCAACCGGGACAGGGTTCACAGATACGCAGTATTTT; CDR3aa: CASSTGTGFTDTQYF
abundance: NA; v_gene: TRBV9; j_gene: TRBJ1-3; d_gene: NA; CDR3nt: TGTGCCAGCAGCCAAAACGCTGGAAACACCATATATTTT; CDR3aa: CASSQNAGNTIYF
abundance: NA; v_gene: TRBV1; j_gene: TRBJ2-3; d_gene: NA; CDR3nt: TGCACCCGCGGGACTAGCGGGAGCACAGATACGCAGTATTTT; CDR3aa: CTRGTSGSTDTQYF
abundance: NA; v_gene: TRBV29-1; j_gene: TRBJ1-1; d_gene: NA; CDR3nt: TGCAGCGTTGAAGATTTGGGGGGGGAAACTGAAGCTTTCTTT; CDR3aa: CSVEDLGGETEAFF
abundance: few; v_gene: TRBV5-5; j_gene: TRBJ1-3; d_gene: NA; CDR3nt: TGTGCCAGCAGCCAGGGTGGAAACACCATATATTTT; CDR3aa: CASSQGGNTIYF
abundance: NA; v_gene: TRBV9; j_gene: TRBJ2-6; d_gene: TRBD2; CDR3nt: TGTGCCAGCAGCGTAGCTCTCGGGGGGTTGACTTTC; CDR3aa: CASSVALGGLTF
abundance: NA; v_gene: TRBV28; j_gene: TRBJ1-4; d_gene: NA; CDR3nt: TGTGCCAGCAGTATAGAAGGGACGGGCTATGAAAAACTGTTTTTT; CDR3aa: CASSIEGTGYEKLFF
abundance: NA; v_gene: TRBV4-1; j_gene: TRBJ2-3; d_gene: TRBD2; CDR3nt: TGCGCCAGCAGCCAAGAAGAAGCGGGGGGTTGGAGTATGACAGATACGCAGTATTTT; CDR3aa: CASSQEEAGGWSMTDTQYF
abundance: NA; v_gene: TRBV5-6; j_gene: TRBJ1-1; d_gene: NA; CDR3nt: TGTGCCAGCAGCTTTCTCGACAGTCCCAACACTGAAGCTTTCTTT; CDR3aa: CASSFLDSPNTEAFF
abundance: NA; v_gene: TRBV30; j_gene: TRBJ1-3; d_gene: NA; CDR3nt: TGTGCCTGGAGTGGGAACTCAGGGGCCTCTGGAAACACCATATATTTT; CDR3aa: CAWSGNSGASGNTIYF
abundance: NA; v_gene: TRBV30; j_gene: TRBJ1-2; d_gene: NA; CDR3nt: TGTGCCTGGAGTGGGGGGCAGGGCGGGGGCTACACCTTC; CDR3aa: CAWSGGQGGGYTF
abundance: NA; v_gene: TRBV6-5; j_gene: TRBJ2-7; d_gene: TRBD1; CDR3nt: TGTGCCAGCAGTTTCCGGGCCGGGACAGGGTACTACGAGCAGTACTTC; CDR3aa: CASSFRAGTGYYEQYF
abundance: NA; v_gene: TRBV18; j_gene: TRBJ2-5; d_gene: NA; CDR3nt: TGTGCCAGCTCACCTTGGGGTGACGGGATCCGGGAGACCCAGTACTTC; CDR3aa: CASSPWGDGIRETQYF
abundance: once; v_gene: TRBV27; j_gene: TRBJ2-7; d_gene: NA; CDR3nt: TGTGCCAGCAGTCCGGTTCGAGGGCCCCAAAACGAGCAGTACTTC; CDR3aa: CASSPVRGPQNEQYF
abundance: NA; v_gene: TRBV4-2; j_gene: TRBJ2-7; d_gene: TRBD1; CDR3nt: TGTGCCAGCAGCCAAGGACAGGGAAACTACGAGCAGTACTTC; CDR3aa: CASSQGQGNYEQYF
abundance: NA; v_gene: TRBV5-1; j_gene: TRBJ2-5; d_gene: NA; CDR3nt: TGCGCCAGCAGCATGGCCGGGACAACGGGAGAGACCCAGTACTTC; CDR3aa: CASSMAGTTGETQYF
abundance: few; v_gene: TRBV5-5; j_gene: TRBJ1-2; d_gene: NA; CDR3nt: TGTGCCAGCCACCCAGGGTTAGGGGACTATGGCTACACCTTC; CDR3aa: CASHPGLGDYGYTF
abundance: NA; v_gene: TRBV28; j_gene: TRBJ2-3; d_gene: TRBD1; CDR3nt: TGTGCCAGCAGTTTCGCGGGACAGGGCATTAGTACGCAGTATTTT; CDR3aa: CASSFAGQGISTQYF
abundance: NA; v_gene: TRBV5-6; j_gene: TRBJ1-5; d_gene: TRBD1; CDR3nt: TGTGCCAGCAGCTTTACAGGGACAGGTAATCAGCCCCAGCATTTT; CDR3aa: CASSFTGTGNQPQHF
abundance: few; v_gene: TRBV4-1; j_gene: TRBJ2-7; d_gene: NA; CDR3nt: TGCGCCAGCAGCCCCCCCGAGGCAGGGAGGTGGTACGAGCAGTACTTC; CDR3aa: CASSPPEAGRWYEQYF
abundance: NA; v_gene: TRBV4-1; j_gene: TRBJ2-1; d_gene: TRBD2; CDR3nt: TGCGCCAGCAGCCAACATCCAACCTCGACTAGCTCGGTTGAGCAGTTCTTC; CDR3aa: CASSQHPTSTSSVEQFF
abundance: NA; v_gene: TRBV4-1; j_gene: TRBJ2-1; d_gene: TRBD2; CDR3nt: TGCGCCAGCAGCCAAACCGGGACTAGCGGGGGCAATGAGCAGTTCTTC; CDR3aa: CASSQTGTSGGNEQFF
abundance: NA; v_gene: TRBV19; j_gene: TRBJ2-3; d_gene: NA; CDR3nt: TGTGCCAGTACCCCACCGGGTAGGGCTGTCAGTACGCAGTATTTT; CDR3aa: CASTPPGRAVSTQYF
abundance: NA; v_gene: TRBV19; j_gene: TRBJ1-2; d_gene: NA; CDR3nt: TGTGCCAGTAGTATAGGACAGCTACACTATGGCTACACCTTC; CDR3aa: CASSIGQLHYGYTF
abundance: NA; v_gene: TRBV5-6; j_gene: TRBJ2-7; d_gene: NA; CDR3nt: TGTGCCAGCAGCTCACTCAGGGGGCGCGGGGGTCCGACCTACGAGCAGTACTTC; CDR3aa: CASSSLRGRGGPTYEQYF
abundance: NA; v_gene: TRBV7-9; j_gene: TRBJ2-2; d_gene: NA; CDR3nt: TGTGCCAGCAGCAAAGACCTACTTCTACGTGGGGCCGGGGAGCTGTTTTTT; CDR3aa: CASSKDLLLRGAGELFF
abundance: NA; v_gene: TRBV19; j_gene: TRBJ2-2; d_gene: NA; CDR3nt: TGTGCCAGTCTGGGGGGTATCGGGGAGCTGTTTTTT; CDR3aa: CASLGGIGELFF
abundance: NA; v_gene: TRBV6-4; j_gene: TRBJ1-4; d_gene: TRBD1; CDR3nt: TGTGCCAGCAGTCCACAACCCGGGACAGGGCAGGAAAAACTGTTTTTT; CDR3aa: CASSPQPGTGQEKLFF
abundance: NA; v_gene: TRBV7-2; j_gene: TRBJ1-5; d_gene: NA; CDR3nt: TGTGCCAGCAGCTTAGGGCGGTTTGGCAATCAGCCCCAGCATTTT; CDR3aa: CASSLGRFGNQPQHF
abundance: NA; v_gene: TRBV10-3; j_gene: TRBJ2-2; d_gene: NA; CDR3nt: TGTGCCATCAGTGAGTCTGGCACCGGGGAGCTGTTTTTT; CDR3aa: CAISESGTGELFF
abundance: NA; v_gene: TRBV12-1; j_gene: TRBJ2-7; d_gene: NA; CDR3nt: TGTGCCAGCAGCTCTACCGGGACGGGGGCCTACGAGCAGTACTTC; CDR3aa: CASSSTGTGAYEQYF
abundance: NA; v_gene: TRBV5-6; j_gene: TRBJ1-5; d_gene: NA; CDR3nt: TGTGCCAGCAGCTTGGGACAGAATAGCAATCAGCCCCAGCATTTT; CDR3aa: CASSLGQNSNQPQHF
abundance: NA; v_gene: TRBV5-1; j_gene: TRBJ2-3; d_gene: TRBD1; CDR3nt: TGCGCCAGCAGCTCCGGACAGGTCACAGATACGCAGTATTTT; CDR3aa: CASSSGQVTDTQYF
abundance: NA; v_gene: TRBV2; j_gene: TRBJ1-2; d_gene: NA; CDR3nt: TGTGCCAGCAGTGTCCGGGGGATGGGGTCTGGCTACACCTTC; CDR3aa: CASSVRGMGSGYTF
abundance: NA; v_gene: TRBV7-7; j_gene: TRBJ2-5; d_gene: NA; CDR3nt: TGTGCTAGCAGCCCCGAAGTGAGAGGTGCCCAGTACTTC; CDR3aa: CASSPEVRGAQYF